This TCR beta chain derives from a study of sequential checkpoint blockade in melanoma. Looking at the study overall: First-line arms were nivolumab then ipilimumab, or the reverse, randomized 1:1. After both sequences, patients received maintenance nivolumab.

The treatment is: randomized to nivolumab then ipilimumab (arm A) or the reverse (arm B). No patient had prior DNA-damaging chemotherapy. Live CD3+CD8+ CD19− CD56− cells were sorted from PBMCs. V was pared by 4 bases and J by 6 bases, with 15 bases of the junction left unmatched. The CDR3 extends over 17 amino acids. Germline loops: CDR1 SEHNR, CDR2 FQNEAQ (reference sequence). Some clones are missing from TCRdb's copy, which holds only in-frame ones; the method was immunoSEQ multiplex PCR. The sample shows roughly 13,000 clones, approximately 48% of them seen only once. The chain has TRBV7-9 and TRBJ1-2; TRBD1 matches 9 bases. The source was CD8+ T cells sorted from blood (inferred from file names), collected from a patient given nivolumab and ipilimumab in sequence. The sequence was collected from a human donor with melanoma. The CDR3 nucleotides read TGTGCCAGCAGCTCCCCGTTGGACAGGGGCAGGGTCGATGGCTACACCTTC. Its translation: CASSSPLDRGRVDGYTF.